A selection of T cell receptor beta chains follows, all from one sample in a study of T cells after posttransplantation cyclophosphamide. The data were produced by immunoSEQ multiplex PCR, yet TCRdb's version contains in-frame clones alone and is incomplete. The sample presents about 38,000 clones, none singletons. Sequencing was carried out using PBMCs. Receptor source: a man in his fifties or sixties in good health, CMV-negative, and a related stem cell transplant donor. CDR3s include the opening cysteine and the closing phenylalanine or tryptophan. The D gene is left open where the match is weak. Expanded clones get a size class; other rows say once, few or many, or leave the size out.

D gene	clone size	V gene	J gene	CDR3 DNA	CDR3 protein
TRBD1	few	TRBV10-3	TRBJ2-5	TGTGCCATCAGAACAGGGGGCGTAGAGACCCAGTACTTC	CAIRTGGVETQYF
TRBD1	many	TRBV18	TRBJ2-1	TGTGCCAGCTCAGTAGTCGGGACAGGGATCGATGAGCAGTTCTTC	CASSVVGTGIDEQFF
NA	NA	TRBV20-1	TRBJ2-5	TGCAGTGCTAGAGAGGGGAGAGCCGAGTACTTC	CSAREGRAEYF
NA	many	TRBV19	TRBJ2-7	TGTGCCAGTAGATCCATAGGAGGGACCCCGAGCTCCTACGAGCAGTACTTC	CASRSIGGTPSSYEQYF
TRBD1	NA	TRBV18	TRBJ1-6	TGTGCCAGCTCACCAGACAGGGGGGATTCACCCCTCCACTTT	CASSPDRGDSPLHF
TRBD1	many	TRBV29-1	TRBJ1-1	TGCAGCGTTGTAGGGACAGGGGGCCCTGAAGCTTTCTTT	CSVVGTGGPEAFF
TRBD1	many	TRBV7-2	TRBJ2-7	TGTGCCAGCAGCTCTCCGGACAGGGATCACGAGCAGTACTTC	CASSSPDRDHEQYF
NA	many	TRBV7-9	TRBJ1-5	TGTGCCAGCAGTCAGGGAAATCAGCCCCAGCATTTT	CASSQGNQPQHF
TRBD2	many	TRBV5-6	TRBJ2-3	TGTGCCAGCAGTTCAACTAGCGGGGCAGATACGCAGTATTTT	CASSSTSGADTQYF
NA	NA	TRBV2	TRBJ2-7	TGTGCCAGCCGCAGCGAAGCCTACGAGCAGTACTTC	CASRSEAYEQYF
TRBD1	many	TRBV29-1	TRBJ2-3	TGCAGCGCCGACAGGGGTGGCACAGATACGCAGTATTTT	CSADRGGTDTQYF
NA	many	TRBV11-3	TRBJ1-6	TGTGCCAGCAGCTTAGATGGGAGGAATTCACCCCTCCACTTT	CASSLDGRNSPLHF
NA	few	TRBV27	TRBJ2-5	TGTGCCAGCAGACCCCGGCCGGCCTTAGGGGAAGAGACCCAGTACTTC	CASRPRPALGEETQYF
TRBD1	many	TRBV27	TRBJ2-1	TGTGCCAGCAGCTTTCGACAGGGGGTATTTCAGTTCTTC	CASSFRQGVFQFF
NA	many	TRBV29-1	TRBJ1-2	TGCAGCGTTGTCGGCTATGGCTACACCTTC	CSVVGYGYTF
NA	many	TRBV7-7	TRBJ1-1	TGTGCTAGCAGCCGAACCCCGAGGACTGAAGCTTTCTTT	CASSRTPRTEAFF
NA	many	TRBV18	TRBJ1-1	TGTGCCAGCTCACTCCGGACAGCGAACACTGAAGCTTTCTTT	CASSLRTANTEAFF